One and the same sample provided the 21 T cell receptor beta chains below, sequenced in a study of cytomegalovirus exposure and HLA in healthy donors. PCR primers comprised 60 Vbeta and 13 Jbeta primers. Clones were sequenced by immunoSEQ multiplex PCR, and TCRdb holds only the in-frame ones, with some missing. The sample has roughly 110,000 clones; 77% are singletons. Sample: PBMCs. Every receptor here comes from a man in his forties in good health and CMV-seropositive.

The chain recombines TRBV4-3 with TRBJ2-5, with a tentative D call TRBD1 (6 bases). The CDR3 length is 16 residues. The germline V and J ends were trimmed by 0 bases and 2 bases, with 13 bases remaining between them. Germline V gene lookup returns CDR1 LGHNA and CDR2 YSLEER. As DNA, the CDR3 is TGCGCCAGCAGCCAAGAGTACTGGGGGACACAAGAGACCCAGTACTTC. This translates into CASSQEYWGTQETQYF.

Details on this clone: Other DNA sequences in this specimen translate into the identical CDR3. J is TRBJ1-6 and V is TRBV7-2; no definite D call. The germline V gene encodes CDR1 SGHTA and CDR2 FQGNSA. The ends were cut back, 1 base at V and 10 bases at J, with 8 bases in the middle. This CDR3 is 13 amino acids long. CDR3 in DNA: TGTGCCAGCAGCTTAGGGCGGGAATCACCCCTCCACTTT. Its translation is CASSLGRESPLHF.

The rearrangement uses TRBV29-1 and TRBJ2-1; 7 positions agree with TRBD2. V was pared by 3 bases and J by 2 bases, with 4 bases of the junction left unmatched. This CDR3 has 14 amino acids. Germline values: CDR1 SQVTM, CDR2 ANQGSEA. CDR3 bases: TGCAGCGTTGACGTCCTAGCGGCCTACAATGAGCAGTTCTTC. It yields the protein CSVDVLAAYNEQFF.

A few counts support this clone. The rearrangement links TRBV7-9 to TRBJ2-3; a weak D match, TRBD2 (7 bases). The CDR3 has 15 residues. Deletions cut 6 bases from V and 0 bases from J, with 13 bases between. Germline assignment: CDR1 SEHNR and CDR2 FQNEAQ (reference sequence). CDR3 bases: TGTGCCAGCAGTCGGGGGGCACTTAGCACAGATACGCAGTATTTT. It encodes CASSRGALSTDTQYF.

The chain uses TRBV9 and TRBJ2-5; 11 bases line up with TRBD2. V lost 0 bases, J lost 5 bases, and 6 bases stayed unmatched. The CDR3 extends over 16 amino acids. Per the germline V gene, CDR1 is SGDLS and CDR2 is YYNGEE. The CDR3 sequence: CASSVGSGGAGETQYF. For the CDR3, the DNA is TGTGCCAGCAGCGTAGGTAGCGGGGGGGCCGGGGAGACCCAGTACTTC.

The J gene is TRBJ1-5, the V gene TRBV28, with D hard to call. Trimming pared 8 bases from V and 4 bases from J, leaving 3 bases between. This CDR3 has 10 amino acids. Looked up from germline, CDR1 is MDHEN and CDR2 is SYDVKM. The DNA of the CDR3 is TGTGCCAGCCTGAATCAGCCCCAGCATTTT. The encoded protein is CASLNQPQHF.

The chain recombines TRBV7-2 with TRBJ2-1, with D maybe TRBD2 (6 bases). This CDR3 spans 14 amino acids. The germline V gene has CDR1 SGHTA and CDR2 FQGNSA. Trimming stripped 5 bases from V and 13 bases from J, with 21 bases between. CDR3 sequence reads: CASSPELSSGRQFF. CDR3 nucleotide sequence: TGTGCCAGCAGCCCCGAACTATCAAGCGGGCGTCAGTTCTTC.

The V call is TRBV5-6, the J call TRBJ1-1, with a tentative D call TRBD1 (5 bases). Germline V lookup: CDR1 SGHDT, CDR2 YYEEEE. Trimming took 0 bases from V and 1 from J, leaving 13 bases between them. The CDR3 covers 16 residues. CDR3 bases: TGTGCCAGCAGCTTGGGAGGGTGGGGGGAGAACACTGAAGCTTTCTTT. Translation: CASSLGGWGENTEAFF.

This clone was seen just once. V gene TRBV18 combines with J gene TRBJ1-3; 9 bases match TRBD1. V lost 6 bases and J lost 3; bases outside the gene matches: 9. The CDR3 loop spans 16 amino acids. The germline V gene encodes CDR1 KGHSH and CDR2 LQKENI. CDR3 sequence reads: CASSILQGANGNTIYF. The CDR3 DNA follows: TGTGCCAGCTCCATCCTACAGGGGGCGAATGGAAACACCATATATTTT.

As concerns this clone: Other nucleotide sequences from this sample produce the same CDR3. This rearrangement joins TRBV9 to TRBJ1-2; maybe TRBD1 (6 bases). Germline V gives CDR1 SGDLS, CDR2 YYNGEE. V was clipped by 0 bases and J by 7 bases, with 7 bases between them. The CDR3 totals 12 residues. The DNA of the CDR3 is TGTGCCAGCAGCGTAGGAGGGGGTGGCTACACCTTC. The encoded protein is CASSVGGGGYTF.

The chain recombines TRBV28 with TRBJ2-5; 9 bases fit TRBD1. Losses at the gene ends were 5 bases for V and 10 bases for J; bases not matched to a gene: 11. Germline lookup yields CDR1 MDHEN and CDR2 SYDVKM. The CDR3 loop spans 14 amino acids. The CDR3 reads CASSILTGGAIQYF. The CDR3 DNA sequence: TGTGCCAGCAGTATCCTAACAGGGGGCGCGATCCAGTACTTC.

The CDR3 DNA sequence: TGTGCTAGTGGTTTGGGACAGAGTGAAGCTTTCTTT. This encodes CASGLGQSEAFF. This rearrangement joins TRBV12-5 to TRBJ1-1, with a possible D match to TRBD1 (5 bases). The CDR3 covers 12 residues. CDR1 LGHNT and CDR2 FRNRAP come from the germline V gene. Trimming removed 1 base at V and 7 bases at J, with 7 bases between.

This clone was observed a handful of times. This chain connects TRBV4-1 to TRBJ1-5, with 7 bases lining up with TRBD1. The trim removed 1 base at V and 2 bases at J, leaving 2 bases unmatched. Germline CDR1 and CDR2: MGHRA and YSYEKL. The CDR3 runs 15 residues. This CDR3 is CASSQGQGGNQPQHF. The CDR3 nucleotides read TGCGCCAGCAGCCAAGGCCAGGGGGGCAATCAGCCCCAGCATTTT.

CDR3 nucleotides: TGTGCCAGCAGCTCCCGGGACAGGACCTCTGGGGCCAACGTCCTGACTTTC. This gives the protein CASSSRDRTSGANVLTF. This rearrangement joins TRBV5-5 to TRBJ2-6, with 8 bases that match TRBD1. Trimming at V came to 3 bases and at J to 0 bases, leaving 5 bases not matched to a gene. Germline V gene sequence: CDR1 SGHKS, CDR2 YYEKEE (reference sequence). CDR3 size: 17 residues.

The count of this clone is one. The CDR3 DNA reads TGCGCCAGCAGCTTGTACGGTGCGGGCACCCCTTCACCCCTCCACTTT. This encodes CASSLYGAGTPSPLHF. The chain is built from TRBV5-1 and TRBJ1-6; no clear D. With 1 base removed from V and 9 bases from J, the gap between germline ends came to 17 bases. CDR3 length equals 16 residues. Per the germline V gene, CDR1 is SGHRS and CDR2 is YFSETQ. The entire variable domain, with the rest obtained from reference TRBV5-1 and TRBJ1-6, is as follows: KAGVTQTPRYLIKTRGQQVTLSCSPISGHRSVSWYQQTPGQGLQFLFEYFSETQRNKGNFPGRFSGRQFSNSRSEMNVSTLELGDSALYLCASSLYGAGTPSPLHFGNGTRLTVT.

J is TRBJ1-6 and V is TRBV28, with D perhaps matching TRBD1 (6 bases). The V end was cut by 6 bases, the J end by 3 bases, with 15 bases between. The germline V gene encodes CDR1 MDHEN and CDR2 SYDVKM. The CDR3 runs 16 residues. The DNA of the CDR3 is TGTGCCAGCAGAAATCAGGGGTATCTCTATAATTCACCCCTCCACTTT. Encoded protein: CASRNQGYLYNSPLHF.

This chain uses TRBV5-4 with TRBJ2-5, with 8 bases matching TRBD2. The CDR3 sequence is 14 residues long. CDR1 is SGHNT and CDR2 is YYREEE in the germline V gene (reference sequence). J lost 4 bases, V lost 5 bases, and 7 bases had no gene match. In nucleotides, the CDR3 is TGTGCCAGCAGTACCGGGGGGGCTCCAGAGACCCAGTACTTC. This codes for CASSTGGAPETQYF.

The chain recombines TRBV5-8 with TRBJ2-7, with 9 bases matching TRBD1. CDR3 length equals 14 residues. Looked up from germline, CDR1 is SGHTS and CDR2 is YDEGEE. Germline trimming cut 0 bases from V and 7 bases from J; bases unmatched to any gene: 5. CDR3 nucleotides: TGTGCCAGCAGCTTGGTGACAGGGGGTCATGAGCAGTACTTC. Protein product: CASSLVTGGHEQYF.

The chain couples TRBV5-6 to TRBJ2-3, with D possibly being TRBD2 (6 bases). The CDR3 has 17 amino acids. The V gene's germline CDR1 is SGHDT and CDR2 YYEEEE. Trimming pared 3 bases from V and 0 bases from J, leaving 17 bases between. Here the CDR3 DNA reads TGTGCCAGCAGCTGGAGCGGGCTAGGGGTTAGCACAGATACGCAGTATTTT. Its translation: CASSWSGLGVSTDTQYF. The variable domain in full, completed from reference TRBV5-6 and TRBJ2-3, reads DAGVTQSPTHLIKTRGQQVTLRCSPKSGHDTVSWYQQALGQGPQFIFQYYEEEERQRGNFPDRFSGHQFPNYSSELNVNALLLGDSALYLCASSWSGLGVSTDTQYFGPGTRLTVL.

The rearrangement joins TRBV7-2 to TRBJ2-1; the match to TRBD1 covers 11 bases. Germline CDR1 is SGHTA and CDR2 is FQGNSA. The CDR3 contains 15 residues. With 4 bases clipped from V and 12 bases from J, the junction kept 11 bases outside the gene matches. This CDR3 reads CASSSTGTGGSGQFF. The CDR3 region has the DNA TGTGCCAGCAGCTCCACCGGGACAGGGGGATCGGGGCAGTTCTTC.

The chain is built from TRBV2 and TRBJ2-7; D is uncertain. This CDR3 contains 11 residues. The V gene lost 8 bases and the J gene lost 7 bases, with 12 bases spanning the gap. Germline V CDR1 and CDR2: SNHLY, FYNNEI. The DNA for the CDR3 is TGTGCCAGCTCCCAGTCAGCGGAGCAGTACTTC. This encodes CASSQSAEQYF.